This T cell receptor beta chain is from a study of blood T cell repertoires in COVID-19. TCRdb's table, derived via immunoSEQ multiplex PCR, lists solely in-frame clones and lacks some. This table holds some 160,000 clones, around nine tenths found once. CDR3 size: 15 residues. V lost 5 bases to trimming and J lost 3 bases, with 14 bases between them. V usage is TRBV23-1 and J usage is TRBJ1-5; perhaps TRBD1 as D (5 bases). TRBV23-1 is an ORF for which the function is uncertain. The clonotype comes from a man in his forties or fifties who had recovered from COVID-19. Sequencing was done on a sample of peripheral blood. The CDR3 nucleotides read TGCGCCAGCAGTGGACATGACAACAACAATCAGCCCCAGCATTTT. It codes for CASSGHDNNNQPQHF.